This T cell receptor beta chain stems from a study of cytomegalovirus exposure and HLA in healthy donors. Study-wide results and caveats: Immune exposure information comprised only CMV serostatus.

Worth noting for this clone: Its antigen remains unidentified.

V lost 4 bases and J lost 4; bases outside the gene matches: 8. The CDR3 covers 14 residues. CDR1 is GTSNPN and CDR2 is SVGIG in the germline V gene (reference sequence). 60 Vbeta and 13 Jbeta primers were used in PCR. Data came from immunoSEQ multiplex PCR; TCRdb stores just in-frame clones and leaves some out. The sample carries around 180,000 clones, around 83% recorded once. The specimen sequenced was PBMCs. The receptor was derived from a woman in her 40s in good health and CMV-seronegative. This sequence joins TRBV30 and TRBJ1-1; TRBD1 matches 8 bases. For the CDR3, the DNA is TGTGCCTGGAAACCAGGGGGCTATGCCACTGAAGCTTTCTTT. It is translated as CAWKPGGYATEAFF.